A single sample gave rise to the 4 T cell receptor beta chains below, sequenced in a study of T cell responses to AZD1222 COVID-19 vaccine. The data were produced by immunoSEQ multiplex PCR, yet TCRdb's version contains in-frame clones alone and is incomplete. This sample has 180,000 or so clones, with 92% found just once. The source material was peripheral blood, sampled 28 days after the second AZD1222 dose. The receptors originated from an adult who received the AZD1222 COVID-19 vaccine.

This clone was found once. V is TRBV7-3 and J is TRBJ1-2; D is unclear. CDR1 is SGHTA, CDR2 FQGTGA, per germline. The CDR3 is 15 amino acids. V was trimmed by 5 bases and J by 4 bases, leaving 17 bases between them. CDR3 nucleotides: TGTGCCAGCAGCCCTGGCCAGGAAGGGTCCTATGGCTACACCTTC. Translation: CASSPGQEGSYGYTF.

This chain joins TRBV7-8 and TRBJ1-2; D perhaps matches TRBD1 (6 bases). The V end was cut by 5 bases, the J end by 6 bases, with 19 bases between. Looked up from germline, CDR1 is SGHVS and CDR2 is FQNEAQ. The CDR3 spans 15 residues. CDR3 loop: CASSLWPRGPDGYTF. The CDR3 bases are TGTGCCAGCAGCCTCTGGCCCAGGGGTCCCGATGGCTACACCTTC. Complete variable domain (other parts from reference TRBV7-8 and TRBJ1-2): GAGVSQSPRYKVAKRGQDVALRCDPISGHVSLFWYQQALGQGPEFLTYFQNEAQLDKSGLPSDRFFAERPEGSVSTLKIQRTQQEDSAVYLCASSLWPRGPDGYTFGSGTRLTVV.

Worth noting for this clone: Different DNA sequences within this sample yield the same CDR3. The chain couples TRBV20-1 to TRBJ1-1, with D hard to call. CDR1 DFQATT and CDR2 SNEGSKA come from the germline V gene (reference sequence). The CDR3 consists of 11 residues. V lost 2 bases and J 3 bases, leaving 4 bases between the germline ends. The CDR3: CSARPDTEAFF. The CDR3, as DNA: TGCAGTGCTAGACCTGACACTGAAGCTTTCTTT.

V gene TRBV15 combines with J gene TRBJ1-3; D might be TRBD1 (5 bases). Germline assignment: CDR1 LNHNV and CDR2 YYDKDF (reference sequence). The germline V and J ends were trimmed by 3 bases and 6 bases, with 9 bases remaining between them. The CDR3 is made up of 13 amino acids. The DNA for the CDR3 is TGTGCCACCAGCAGTGGCAGGGAAAACACCATATATTTT. Residues: CATSSGRENTIYF.